This T cell receptor beta chain came from a study of blood T cell repertoires in COVID-19. Repertoires were generated with immunoSEQ multiplex PCR, while TCRdb's copy carries only in-frame clones and drops some. The table lists 65,000 to 95,000 clones, about four fifths of them singletons. This clone was counted a few times. The source is a woman in her thirties or forties with active or convalescent COVID-19. The specimen was peripheral blood.

CDR3 in amino acids: CATSDENRGYGYTF. DNA of the CDR3: TGTGCCACCAGTGATGAAAACAGGGGGTATGGCTACACCTTC. The chain carries TRBV24-1 and TRBJ1-2; 8 nucleotides agree with TRBD1. This CDR3 is 14 amino acids long. Germline-derived CDR1 and CDR2 are KGHDR and SFDVKD. V shed 3 bases, J shed 5 bases, and the junction held 4 bases outside the gene matches.